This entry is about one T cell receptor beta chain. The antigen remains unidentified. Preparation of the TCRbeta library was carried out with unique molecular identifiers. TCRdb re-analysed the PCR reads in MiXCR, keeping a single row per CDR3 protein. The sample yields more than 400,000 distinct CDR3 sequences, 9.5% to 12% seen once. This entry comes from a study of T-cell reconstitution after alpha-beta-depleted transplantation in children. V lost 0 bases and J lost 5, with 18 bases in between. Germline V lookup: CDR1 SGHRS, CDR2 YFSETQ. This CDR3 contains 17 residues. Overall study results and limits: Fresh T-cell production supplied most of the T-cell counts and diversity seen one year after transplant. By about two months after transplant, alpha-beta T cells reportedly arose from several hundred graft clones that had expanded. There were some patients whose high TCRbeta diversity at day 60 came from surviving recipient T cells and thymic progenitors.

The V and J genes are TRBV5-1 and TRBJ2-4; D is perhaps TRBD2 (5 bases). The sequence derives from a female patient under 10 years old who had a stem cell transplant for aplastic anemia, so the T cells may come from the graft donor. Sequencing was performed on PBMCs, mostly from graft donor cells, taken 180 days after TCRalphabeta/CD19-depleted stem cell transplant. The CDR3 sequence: CASSLVAARGTQNIQYF. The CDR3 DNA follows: TGCGCCAGCAGCTTGGTGGCAGCTCGGGGAACCCAAAACATTCAGTACTTC. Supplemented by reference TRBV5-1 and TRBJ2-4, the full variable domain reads KAGVTQTPRYLIKTRGQQVTLSCSPISGHRSVSWYQQTPGQGLQFLFEYFSETQRNKGNFPGRFSGRQFSNSRSEMNVSTLELGDSALYLCASSLVAARGTQNIQYFGAGTRLSVL.